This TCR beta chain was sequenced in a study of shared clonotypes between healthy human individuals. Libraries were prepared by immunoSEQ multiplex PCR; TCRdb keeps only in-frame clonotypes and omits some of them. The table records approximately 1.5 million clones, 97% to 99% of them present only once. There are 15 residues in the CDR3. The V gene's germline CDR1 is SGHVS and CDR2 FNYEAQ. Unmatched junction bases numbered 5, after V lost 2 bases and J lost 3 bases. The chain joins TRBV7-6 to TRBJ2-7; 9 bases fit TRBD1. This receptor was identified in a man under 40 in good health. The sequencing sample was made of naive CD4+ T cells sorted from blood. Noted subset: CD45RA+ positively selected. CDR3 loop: CASSLRTGEFYEQYF. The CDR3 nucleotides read TGTGCCAGCAGCTTAAGGACAGGGGAATTCTACGAGCAGTACTTC.